The 19 T cell receptor beta chains presented below share a single source sample, sequenced in a study of blood T cell repertoires in COVID-19 (TCRdb year 2020). Receptor libraries were prepared by the immunoSEQ multiplex PCR assay. The table was pulled from immuneACCESS by TCRdb, which kept in-frame rearrangements only. Such tables lose some clones; where checked, under half of the loss comes from unresolved V genes, and the rest has no known cause. The sample table records about 78,000 clones; 90% of these occur just once. The ten largest clones take up more than 0.85% of the sample. Sequenced input: peripheral blood. Receptor source: a woman aged 50 to 60 in a cohort sampled during active COVID-19.

The V call is TRBV6-1, the J call TRBJ2-7; possibly TRBD1 for D (5 bases). Germline lookup yields CDR1 MNHNS and CDR2 SASEGT. The CDR3 sequence is 14 residues long. The germline V and J ends were trimmed by 2 bases and 2 bases, with 10 bases remaining between them. CDR3 region: CASSELGAPYEQYF. The CDR3 DNA sequence: TGTGCCAGCAGTGAACTAGGGGCCCCCTACGAGCAGTACTTC.

The V call is TRBV27, the J call TRBJ2-1, with 9 positions matching TRBD2. V shed 3 bases, J shed 3 bases, and the junction held 3 bases outside the gene matches. The CDR3 is 15 amino acids. From germline, CDR1 is MNHEY and CDR2 SMNVEV (reference sequence). In DNA, the CDR3 is TGTGCCAGCAGTTTTAGGCGGGAGGGCTACAATGAGCAGTTCTTC. It translates to CASSFRREGYNEQFF.

V gene TRBV6-5 combines with J gene TRBJ2-2; D ambiguous. Trimming pared 5 bases from V and 6 bases from J, leaving 10 bases between. The CDR3 consists of 13 residues. Germline CDR1 is MNHEY and CDR2 is SVGAGI. CDR3 loop: CASSPYSAGELFF. CDR3 bases: TGTGCCAGCAGTCCTTACTCCGCCGGGGAGCTGTTTTTT.

V gene TRBV6-2 or TRBV6-3 combines with J gene TRBJ1-1, with TRBD1 matching 7 bases. From germline, CDR1 is MNHEY and CDR2 SVGEGT. The CDR3 totals 12 residues. The V gene end was trimmed by 6 bases and the J gene end by 6 bases; junction bases not matched to a gene: 4. The DNA for the CDR3 is TGTGCCAGCAGCCTCGGACAGGCTGAAGCTTTCTTT. As protein: CASSLGQAEAFF.

The chain recombines TRBV6-2 or TRBV6-3 with TRBJ2-2, with 9 bases identical to TRBD2. This CDR3 region has 21 residues. Losses at the gene ends were 0 bases for V and 0 bases for J; bases not matched to a gene: 14. Germline V gene lookup returns CDR1 MNHEY and CDR2 SVGEGT. Here the CDR3 reads CASSYSLRGSGSNANTGELFF. CDR3 coding DNA: TGTGCCAGCAGTTACTCCCTCCGGGGTAGCGGGAGTAACGCGAACACCGGGGAGCTGTTTTTT.

V is TRBV28 and J is TRBJ2-2; TRBD2 matches at 8 bases. Trimming removed 7 bases from V and 1 base from J; junction bases left unmatched: 17. Germline V lookup: CDR1 MDHEN, CDR2 SYDVKM. The CDR3 is made up of 19 amino acids. CDR3 amino acids: CASIRWGRTSSLNTGELFF. The CDR3 nucleotides are TGTGCCAGCATTCGATGGGGAAGGACTAGCAGTTTGAACACCGGGGAGCTGTTTTTT.

V gene TRBV28 combines with J gene TRBJ1-4; 10 nucleotides match TRBD1. The ends lost 4 bases at V and 1 base at J; junction bases unmatched: 3. There are 16 residues in the CDR3. Germline V gene lookup returns CDR1 MDHEN and CDR2 SYDVKM. For the CDR3, the DNA is TGTGCCAGCAGTTCTCGGACAGGGGGAACTAATGAAAAACTGTTTTTT. This gives the protein CASSSRTGGTNEKLFF. Complete variable domain (other parts from reference TRBV28 and TRBJ1-4): DVKVTQSSRYLVKRTGEKVFLECVQDMDHENMFWYRQDPGLGLRLIYFSYDVKMKEKGDIPEGYSVSREKKERFSLILESASTNQTSMYLCASSSRTGGTNEKLFFGSGTQLSVL.

The J gene is TRBJ1-2, the V gene TRBV18; possibly TRBD1 for D (5 bases). V lost 3 bases, J lost 4 bases, and 12 bases lay in between. CDR1 is KGHSH, CDR2 LQKENI, per germline. The CDR3 covers 14 residues. Written as DNA, the CDR3 is TGTGCCAGCTCACCGGAGACAGTTTCCTATGGCTACACCTTC. It is translated as CASSPETVSYGYTF.

The chain joins TRBV11-3 to TRBJ2-1; D perhaps matches TRBD1 (6 bases). V was cut by 5 bases and J by 6 bases, with 26 bases left in between. CDR3 length: 18 residues. The germline V gene has CDR1 SGHNT and CDR2 YENEEA. The CDR3 DNA sequence: TGTGCCAGCAGCCCGGGCGCCGGATCAGGGGCGAGAGGCAATGAGCAGTTCTTC. Its protein is CASSPGAGSGARGNEQFF. Full variable domain (rest looked up from reference TRBV11-3 and TRBJ2-1): EAGVVQSPRYKIIEKKQPVAFWCNPISGHNTLYWYLQNLGQGPELLIRYENEEAVDDSQLPKDRFSAERLKGVDSTLKIQPAELGDSAVYLCASSPGAGSGARGNEQFFGPGTRLTVL.

This clone was seen a few times. This rearrangement joins TRBV5-3 to TRBJ1-5; 10 bases align to TRBD1. TRBV5-3 is identified as an open reading frame with a role that is uncertain. This CDR3 is built from 16 residues. The V and J ends lost 4 bases and 5 bases, in that order; junction bases with no gene match: 9. CDR3: CARSPPDRGLDQPQHF. CDR3 DNA sequence: TGTGCCAGAAGCCCCCCCGACAGGGGGCTCGATCAGCCCCAGCATTTT.

This clone has just one count. This chain links TRBV30 with TRBJ2-3; D not resolved. V shed 3 bases and J shed 2 bases, with 12 bases lying between them. This CDR3 comprises 14 residues. The germline gives CDR1 GTSNPN, CDR2 SVGIG (reference sequence). The CDR3 DNA follows: TGTGCCTGGAGCCCGGGTAGGTCCACAGATACGCAGTATTTT. Its protein product is CAWSPGRSTDTQYF.

The DNA of the CDR3 is TGTGCCAGCAGCCCCGCCCTTCGGGAGACCCAGTACTTC. It is translated as CASSPALRETQYF. The chain employs TRBV12-3 or TRBV12-4 and TRBJ2-5; D is unclear. The CDR3 covers 13 residues. The V and J ends lost 6 bases and 5 bases respectively, with 13 bases between them.

The chain combines TRBV7-3 with TRBJ2-3, with TRBD2 identical over 10 bases. The CDR3 is 15 amino acids. V lost 8 bases, J lost 5 bases, and 10 bases stayed unmatched. Germline V lookup: CDR1 SGHTA, CDR2 FQGTGA. CDR3 sequence reads: CASGGAGGPGDTQYF. CDR3 nucleotides: TGTGCCAGCGGAGGAGCGGGAGGGCCGGGAGATACGCAGTATTTT.

The chain uses TRBV28 and TRBJ2-5; 11 nucleotides line up with TRBD2. Germline V CDR1 and CDR2: MDHEN, SYDVKM. This CDR3 is built from 14 residues. V was clipped by 7 bases and J by 4 bases; unmatched bases: 5. The chain's CDR3 is CASTLSGRGETQYF. In DNA, the CDR3 is TGTGCCAGCACCCTTAGCGGGAGGGGAGAGACCCAGTACTTC.

The chain has TRBV30 and TRBJ1-1; the D gene is possibly TRBD1 (6 bases). The germline V and J ends were trimmed by 2 bases and 10 bases, with 14 bases remaining between them. This CDR3 spans 12 amino acids. The germline CDR1 and CDR2 sequences are GTSNPN and SVGIG (reference sequence). The CDR3 protein is CAWSPQGLGAFF. Here the CDR3 DNA reads TGTGCCTGGAGTCCGCAGGGGCTTGGAGCTTTCTTT. The whole variable domain, filled in from reference TRBV30 and TRBJ1-1, reads SQTIHQWPATLVQPVGSPLSLECTVEGTSNPNLYWYRQAAGRGLQLLFYSVGIGQISSEVPQNLSASRPQDRQFILSSKKLLLSDSGFYLCAWSPQGLGAFFGQGTRLTVV.

The rearrangement uses TRBV10-2 and TRBJ2-6; D is unclear. The CDR3 runs 14 residues. The V gene's germline CDR1 is WSHSY and CDR2 SAAADI. The ends were cut back, 10 bases at V and 2 bases at J, with 12 bases in the middle. The CDR3 loop reads CATFSRTGANVLTF. As DNA, the CDR3 is TGCGCCACCTTCTCTAGGACTGGGGCCAACGTCCTGACTTTC.

The gene calls are TRBV19 and TRBJ2-2; 10 nucleotides line up with TRBD2. CDR1 is LNHDA and CDR2 is SQIVND in the germline V gene (reference sequence). Germline trimming cut 4 bases from V and 5 bases from J; bases unmatched to any gene: 7. This CDR3 has 16 residues. The CDR3 nucleotides read TGTGCCAGTAGTACTAGCGGGAGTCTGGGAACCGGGGAGCTGTTTTTT. Translating it yields CASSTSGSLGTGELFF.

The gene calls are TRBV27 and TRBJ1-1; TRBD1 agrees at 8 bases. The V gene's germline CDR1 is MNHEY and CDR2 SMNVEV (reference sequence). The CDR3 has 16 amino acids. J lost 4 bases, V lost 5 bases, and 12 bases had no gene match. Here the CDR3 reads CASSAWGRGRGTEAFF. The CDR3 DNA reads as TGTGCCAGCAGTGCATGGGGCAGGGGGCGGGGCACTGAAGCTTTCTTT.

The chain carries TRBV6-5 and TRBJ2-5; TRBD1 matches at 7 bases. Germline CDR1 reads MNHEY; CDR2 reads SVGAGI. The CDR3 length is 15 residues. The junction had 7 bases not matched to a gene; V was cut back by 4 bases and J by 2 bases. The CDR3: CASSLQGSIQETQYF. The CDR3 DNA sequence: TGTGCCAGCAGTTTACAGGGGTCCATACAAGAGACCCAGTACTTC.